Listed below are T cell receptor beta chains from one sample, sequenced in a study of CD8+ T cells in alopecia areata. The data were produced by immunoSEQ multiplex PCR, yet TCRdb's version contains in-frame clones alone and is incomplete. The repertoire has some 180,000 clones, 40% to 55% of them found once; the top ten carry 10%. This specimen was CD8+ T cells sorted from blood, taken around week 53, from a patient treated with tofacitinib. These receptors were obtained from a human donor with alopecia areata. Each CDR3 is given with its conserved first and last residue. D genes are given only for firm matches. Not every row has a clone size; where given, it reads once, few, many or a size class.

abundance: few; j_gene: TRBJ2-2; v_gene: TRBV15; d_gene: NA; CDR3nt: TGTGCCACCAGTGGCGCGAACACCGGGGAGCTGTTTTTT; CDR3aa: CATSGANTGELFF
abundance: few; j_gene: TRBJ2-5; v_gene: TRBV5-1; d_gene: NA; CDR3nt: TGCGCCAGCAGCTTGTACGGCCAAGAGACCCAGTACTTC; CDR3aa: CASSLYGQETQYF
abundance: few; j_gene: TRBJ2-2; v_gene: TRBV7-3; d_gene: TRBD1; CDR3nt: TGTGCCAGCAGCTTCTATGGGACAGGGATCCCCGGGGAGCTGTTTTTT; CDR3aa: CASSFYGTGIPGELFF
abundance: NA; j_gene: TRBJ1-5; v_gene: TRBV27; d_gene: NA; CDR3nt: TGTGCCAGCAGTTTTACCGAGGGTCAGCCCCAGCATTTT; CDR3aa: CASSFTEGQPQHF
abundance: NA; j_gene: TRBJ2-7; v_gene: TRBV13; d_gene: NA; CDR3nt: TGTGCCAGCAGCTGGGGTGGAGGCTACGAGCAGTACTTC; CDR3aa: CASSWGGGYEQYF
abundance: NA; j_gene: TRBJ2-7; v_gene: TRBV2; d_gene: NA; CDR3nt: TGTGCCAGCAGTAGGGACACCCTCTACGAGCAGTACTTC; CDR3aa: CASSRDTLYEQYF
abundance: NA; j_gene: TRBJ1-2; v_gene: TRBV4-1; d_gene: NA; CDR3nt: TGCGCCAGCAGCCAAGTAGGTGGGCCTTGGAACTATGGCTACACCTTC; CDR3aa: CASSQVGGPWNYGYTF
abundance: NA; j_gene: TRBJ1-1; v_gene: TRBV7-2; d_gene: TRBD1; CDR3nt: TGTGCCAGCAGCTTGGACAGGGCCGGCACTGAAGCTTTCTTT; CDR3aa: CASSLDRAGTEAFF
abundance: NA; j_gene: TRBJ1-2; v_gene: TRBV9; d_gene: NA; CDR3nt: TGTGCCAGCAGCGTAGAAGTTGCGGGAACTCATGGCTACACCTTC; CDR3aa: CASSVEVAGTHGYTF
abundance: NA; j_gene: TRBJ1-1; v_gene: TRBV5-6; d_gene: NA; CDR3nt: TGTGCCAGCAGCCACCGGGACACCCTGGAAGCTTTCTTT; CDR3aa: CASSHRDTLEAFF
abundance: NA; j_gene: TRBJ2-6; v_gene: TRBV9; d_gene: NA; CDR3nt: TGTGCCAGCAGCGTACGCAGGGAAGGTACTGGGGCCAACGTCCTGACTTTC; CDR3aa: CASSVRREGTGANVLTF
abundance: few; j_gene: TRBJ1-2; v_gene: TRBV7-9; d_gene: NA; CDR3nt: TGTGCCAGCAGCTTAGGTCCACCCACTAACTATGGCTACACCTTC; CDR3aa: CASSLGPPTNYGYTF
abundance: few; j_gene: TRBJ2-1; v_gene: TRBV7-8; d_gene: NA; CDR3nt: TGTGCCAGCAGCTCAGCGCGACAGGAAAACAATGAGCAGTTCTTC; CDR3aa: CASSSARQENNEQFF
abundance: NA; j_gene: TRBJ2-3; v_gene: TRBV23-1; d_gene: TRBD1; CDR3nt: TGCGCCAGCGCTGCTGATGGGACAGGAGCCTTTCGACGGGATACGCAGTATTTT; CDR3aa: CASAADGTGAFRRDTQYF
abundance: few; j_gene: TRBJ1-1; v_gene: TRBV19; d_gene: NA; CDR3nt: TGTGCCAGTAGTATAGATGAACATTTGGGAGTGAACACTGAAGCTTTCTTT; CDR3aa: CASSIDEHLGVNTEAFF
abundance: few; j_gene: TRBJ2-7; v_gene: TRBV5-1; d_gene: NA; CDR3nt: TGCGCCAGCAGCTTCAGGGGTTATGGGTACGAGCAGTACTTC; CDR3aa: CASSFRGYGYEQYF
abundance: NA; j_gene: TRBJ1-2; v_gene: TRBV7-2; d_gene: TRBD1; CDR3nt: TGTGCCAGCAGCTTAGAGGCGGGAGACAGGGGCTATGGCTACACCTTC; CDR3aa: CASSLEAGDRGYGYTF
abundance: few; j_gene: TRBJ1-4; v_gene: TRBV19; d_gene: NA; CDR3nt: TGTGCCAGTAGTATGACCCCTGGTGAAAAACTGTTTTTT; CDR3aa: CASSMTPGEKLFF
abundance: NA; j_gene: TRBJ2-7; v_gene: TRBV27; d_gene: NA; CDR3nt: TGTGCCAGCAGTCCCGACAGGTCGCAACTTTTTTACGAGCAGTACTTC; CDR3aa: CASSPDRSQLFYEQYF
abundance: few; j_gene: TRBJ1-2; v_gene: TRBV29-1; d_gene: NA; CDR3nt: TGCAGCGTTGAGGTGCGCCGGGACGAAGGCTATGGCTACACCTTC; CDR3aa: CSVEVRRDEGYGYTF
abundance: NA; j_gene: TRBJ2-1; v_gene: TRBV5-4; d_gene: TRBD1; CDR3nt: TGTGCCAGCAGCTGGGACAGGGGACGAACCTCGAATGAGCAGTTCTTC; CDR3aa: CASSWDRGRTSNEQFF
abundance: few; j_gene: TRBJ2-2; v_gene: TRBV15; d_gene: NA; CDR3nt: TGTGCCACCACCAGGGGGGACACCGGGGAGCTGTTTTTT; CDR3aa: CATTRGDTGELFF
abundance: few; j_gene: TRBJ2-1; v_gene: TRBV29-1; d_gene: TRBD2; CDR3nt: TGCAGCGTTGGAGGACTAGCGGGGGATGAGCAGTTCTTC; CDR3aa: CSVGGLAGDEQFF
abundance: NA; j_gene: TRBJ1-2; v_gene: TRBV7-8; d_gene: NA; CDR3nt: TGTGCCAGCACCCCTACGGGGCCCACAGGCGGCTACACCTTC; CDR3aa: CASTPTGPTGGYTF
abundance: NA; j_gene: TRBJ2-7; v_gene: TRBV9; d_gene: NA; CDR3nt: TGTGCCAGCAGCCCCACCCCGGGGGCAGGGGACGAGCAGTACTTC; CDR3aa: CASSPTPGAGDEQYF
abundance: few; j_gene: TRBJ1-1; v_gene: TRBV5-6; d_gene: NA; CDR3nt: TGTGCCAGCAGCTTAGAGTATGCAGGGCCGAACACTGAAGCTTTCTTT; CDR3aa: CASSLEYAGPNTEAFF
abundance: NA; j_gene: TRBJ2-5; v_gene: TRBV25-1; d_gene: NA; CDR3nt: TGTGCCAGCAGTGTCCAGCTAGGACGAGAGACCCAGTACTTC; CDR3aa: CASSVQLGRETQYF
abundance: many; j_gene: TRBJ2-1; v_gene: TRBV4-2; d_gene: TRBD2; CDR3nt: TGTGCCAGCAGCCAAGATGCTAGCGGGGGGGCCAATGAGCAGTTCTTC; CDR3aa: CASSQDASGGANEQFF
abundance: NA; j_gene: TRBJ2-7; v_gene: TRBV30; d_gene: NA; CDR3nt: TGTGCCTGGAGTGTAGCAGTCCTTACGTACGAGCAGTACTTC; CDR3aa: CAWSVAVLTYEQYF
abundance: NA; j_gene: TRBJ1-5; v_gene: TRBV25-1; d_gene: NA; CDR3nt: TGTGCCAGCAGTGAATGGGACAACCGTCAGCCCCAGCATTTT; CDR3aa: CASSEWDNRQPQHF
abundance: few; j_gene: TRBJ1-2; v_gene: TRBV5-6; d_gene: TRBD1; CDR3nt: TGTGCCAGCAGCCAGGACAGGGAGTATGGCTACACCTTC; CDR3aa: CASSQDREYGYTF
abundance: NA; j_gene: TRBJ1-6; v_gene: TRBV4-3; d_gene: NA; CDR3nt: TGCGCCAGCAGTCCCGATAGCGAATCACCCCTCCACTTT; CDR3aa: CASSPDSESPLHF
abundance: few; j_gene: TRBJ1-5; v_gene: TRBV27; d_gene: TRBD1; CDR3nt: TGTGCCAGTTGGACAGGCCGCAATCAGCCCCAGCATTTT; CDR3aa: CASWTGRNQPQHF
abundance: NA; j_gene: TRBJ1-1; v_gene: TRBV13; d_gene: NA; CDR3nt: TGTGCCAGCAGCCCTAGCTACACTGAAGCTTTCTTT; CDR3aa: CASSPSYTEAFF
abundance: NA; j_gene: TRBJ2-3; v_gene: TRBV2; d_gene: TRBD2; CDR3nt: TGTGCCAGCAGTGAGCTAGCGGAGAGCACAGATACGCAGTATTTT; CDR3aa: CASSELAESTDTQYF
abundance: NA; j_gene: TRBJ1-2; v_gene: TRBV30; d_gene: NA; CDR3nt: TGTGCCTGGAACCCCGGGGTCTTGAACTATGGCTACACCTTC; CDR3aa: CAWNPGVLNYGYTF
abundance: NA; j_gene: TRBJ2-1; v_gene: TRBV29-1; d_gene: NA; CDR3nt: TGCAGCGCCCAGGAGTACAATGAGCAGTTCTTC; CDR3aa: CSAQEYNEQFF
abundance: NA; j_gene: TRBJ2-2; v_gene: TRBV30; d_gene: TRBD2; CDR3nt: TGTGCCTGGCGTGTACTAGCGGGGGGGCCCGGGGAGCTGTTTTTT; CDR3aa: CAWRVLAGGPGELFF
abundance: few; j_gene: TRBJ2-7; v_gene: TRBV11-1; d_gene: TRBD1; CDR3nt: TGTGCCAGCAGCTTATGGGACAGAGGTCCCTACGAGCAGTACTTC; CDR3aa: CASSLWDRGPYEQYF
abundance: NA; j_gene: TRBJ2-3; v_gene: TRBV13; d_gene: TRBD2; CDR3nt: TGTGCCAGCAGCCCCCCGGGAGGGGGAGATACGCAGTATTTT; CDR3aa: CASSPPGGGDTQYF
abundance: NA; j_gene: TRBJ1-2; v_gene: TRBV29-1; d_gene: NA; CDR3nt: TGCAGCGTTCGAGAGGGGGGGCTCTATGGCTACACCTTC; CDR3aa: CSVREGGLYGYTF
abundance: NA; j_gene: TRBJ1-5; v_gene: TRBV4-3; d_gene: TRBD1; CDR3nt: TGCGCCAGCAGCCAAGATCAGGGGGCGAGTAATCAGCCCCAGCATTTT; CDR3aa: CASSQDQGASNQPQHF
abundance: NA; j_gene: TRBJ1-3; v_gene: TRBV19; d_gene: NA; CDR3nt: TGTGCCAGTAGTATCTACGGGAACTCTGGAAACACCATATATTTT; CDR3aa: CASSIYGNSGNTIYF